This T cell receptor beta chain came from a study of naive and memory T cell subsets. CDR1 and CDR2 (germline): LNHDA, SQIVND (reference sequence). V dropped 7 bases and J dropped 1 base, with 14 bases sitting between them. This CDR3 contains 14 residues. In this sample, this clonotype turned up a few times. What it recognizes is unknown. Broader study findings: Over 90% of naive TCR sequences appeared only once after error correction, unlike memory subsets.

The beta constant-region primer was an equimolar mix of two oligonucleotides covering TRBC1 and TRBC2. An oligonucleotide with the SP2 primer and a 12-nucleotide UMI was ligated to the cDNA 3' end. Four rounds of PCR amplified the ligated cDNA using nested alpha and beta constant-region primers plus SP2. TCRdb recomputed calls from the UMI-ligation and nested PCR reads with MiXCR, one row per CDR3 protein. The sample contains some 100,000 distinct CDR3 sequences, over 7% of which appear only once. The J gene is TRBJ2-7, the V gene TRBV19; D remains unclear. This TCR was recovered from a human donor in good health. The specimen sequenced was central memory CD4+ T cells from blood. The CDR3 coding sequence is TGTGCCAGTACAGAAGGACCCCAATCCTACGAGCAGTACTTC. Translated: CASTEGPQSYEQYF.